Each of the 16 T cell receptor beta chains below was sequenced from the same sample in a study of blood T cell repertoires in COVID-19. Clones were read by immunoSEQ multiplex PCR, and TCRdb kept only the in-frame ones, dropping some. The data show roughly 260,000 clones, roughly 85% seen once. Sample: PBMCs or T cells enriched from blood (not recorded which). The receptors were gathered from a woman in her thirties or forties who had been exposed to COVID-19.

The chain employs TRBV24-1 and TRBJ1-1, with TRBD1 matching 9 bases. V shed 7 bases and J 2 bases; nucleotides not matched to a gene: 1. Per the germline V gene, CDR1 is KGHDR and CDR2 is SFDVKD. The CDR3 is made up of 13 amino acids. The CDR3 nucleotides read TGTGCCACCAGGGACAGGGGAAACACTGAAGCTTTCTTT. Residues: CATRDRGNTEAFF.

The CDR3 DNA is TGTGCCAGCAGCCAAGATAAGGGATTCGGGACTAGCACAGATACGCAGTATTTT. It specifies CASSQDKGFGTSTDTQYF. This rearrangement joins TRBV14 to TRBJ2-3, with D possibly being TRBD2 (6 bases). The CDR3 totals 18 residues. The V and J ends lost 0 bases and 0 bases respectively, with 16 bases between them. Germline-derived CDR1 and CDR2 are SGHDN and FVKESK. Full variable domain (missing parts from reference TRBV14 and TRBJ2-3): EAGVTQFPSHSVIEKGQTVTLRCDPISGHDNLYWYRRVMGKEIKFLLHFVKESKQDESGMPNNRFLAERTGGTYSTLKVQPAELEDSGVYFCASSQDKGFGTSTDTQYFGPGTRLTVL.

The chain has TRBV6-5 and TRBJ2-7; 7 nucleotides match TRBD1. J gave up 5 bases and V 6 bases, and 13 bases lay outside the gene matches. CDR3 length: 15 residues. Germline V gene sequence: CDR1 MNHEY, CDR2 SVGAGI. The DNA of the CDR3 is TGTGCCAGCAGCCACGACAGGGATTCCCTGGACGAGCAGTACTTC. Its protein is CASSHDRDSLDEQYF.

A few counts support this clone. V is TRBV28 and J is TRBJ1-3, with D tentatively TRBD1 (5 bases). Germline assignment: CDR1 MDHEN and CDR2 SYDVKM. This CDR3 has 18 amino acids. V lost 2 bases, J lost 2 bases, and 19 bases lay in between. As DNA, the CDR3 is TGTGCCAGCAGTTTAGGGCAGGGAGGGAGTCTTACTGGAAACACCATATATTTT. It specifies CASSLGQGGSLTGNTIYF.

The rearrangement links TRBV27 to TRBJ1-1; 7 nucleotides match TRBD1. This CDR3 region has 15 residues. The germline gives CDR1 MNHEY, CDR2 SMNVEV (reference sequence). With 5 bases clipped from V and 4 bases from J, the junction kept 10 bases outside the gene matches. CDR3 nucleotide sequence: TGTGCCAGCAGTGAGAACAGGGGATGGGGCACTGAAGCTTTCTTT. This translates into CASSENRGWGTEAFF.

V gene TRBV19 combines with J gene TRBJ1-2; D ambiguous. The CDR3 contains 12 residues. Trimming cost V 3 bases and J 5 bases, with 7 bases left between them. CDR1 is LNHDA and CDR2 is SQIVND in the germline V gene (reference sequence). CDR3 bases: TGTGCCAGTAGTATTCGGGAATATGGCTACACCTTC. Encoded protein: CASSIREYGYTF.

The chain uses TRBV4-1 and TRBJ1-6, with unresolved D. Germline V lookup: CDR1 MGHRA, CDR2 YSYEKL. Trimming shortened V by 0 bases and J by 9 bases, and 6 bases separated the two germline ends. This CDR3 is built from 13 residues. Here the CDR3 DNA reads TGCGCCAGCAGCCAAGATAGAGGTTCACCCCTCCACTTT. This sequence encodes CASSQDRGSPLHF.

The V gene is TRBV10-3, the J gene TRBJ1-1, with 7 nucleotides matching TRBD1. Germline CDR1 is ENHRY and CDR2 is SYGVKD. The J segment lost 6 bases and the V segment lost 0 bases, leaving 1 base of the junction unmatched. This CDR3 is built from 13 residues. The CDR3 region has the DNA TGTGCCATCAGTGAGTCGACAGGGCCTGAAGCTTTCTTT. Its protein product is CAISESTGPEAFF.

The chain couples TRBV6-5 to TRBJ2-5; D not certain. Germline CDR1 and CDR2: MNHEY and SVGAGI. V gave up 7 bases and J gave up 5 bases, with 17 bases separating them. The CDR3 sequence is 14 residues long. The CDR3 DNA reads TGTGCCAGCACCGCCCCCTTGGGCCCGGAGACCCAGTACTTC. This codes for CASTAPLGPETQYF.

This chain uses TRBV11-2 with TRBJ2-7, with TRBD2 matching 8 bases. Per the germline V gene, CDR1 is SGHAT and CDR2 is FQNNGV. Trimming at V came to 1 base and at J to 6 bases, leaving 5 bases not matched to a gene. CDR3 length: 14 amino acids. In DNA, the CDR3 is TGTGCCAGCAGCTTAGCCGGGACTAGGGGCGAGCAGTACTTC. It is translated as CASSLAGTRGEQYF.

The genes are TRBV7-9 and TRBJ1-3; D is undetermined. V dropped 2 bases and J dropped 0 bases, with 17 bases sitting between them. From germline, CDR1 is SEHNR and CDR2 FQNEAQ (reference sequence). The CDR3 runs 18 residues. CDR3 DNA sequence: TGTGCCAGCAGCTTAACGGTCCCCCGAGGCAGCTCTGGAAACACCATATATTTT. The encoded protein is CASSLTVPRGSSGNTIYF.

V usage is TRBV30 and J usage is TRBJ1-5, with 8 bases matching TRBD1. V lost 3 bases and J lost 3; bases outside the gene matches: 10. The CDR3 contains 16 residues. Germline V gene lookup returns CDR1 GTSNPN and CDR2 SVGIG (reference sequence). CDR3 region: CAWRPGQEFFNQPQHF. The CDR3 region has the DNA TGTGCCTGGAGACCGGGACAGGAGTTTTTCAATCAGCCCCAGCATTTT. Complete variable domain (other parts from reference TRBV30 and TRBJ1-5): SQTIHQWPATLVQPVGSPLSLECTVEGTSNPNLYWYRQAAGRGLQLLFYSVGIGQISSEVPQNLSASRPQDRQFILSSKKLLLSDSGFYLCAWRPGQEFFNQPQHFGDGTRLSIL.

This clone was counted at least ten times. The chain uses TRBV4-3 and TRBJ1-6; D remains unclear. The V end lost 0 bases, the J end lost 7 bases, and 19 bases lay between the germline ends. There are 18 residues in the CDR3. The germline gives CDR1 LGHNA, CDR2 YSLEER. CDR3 region: CASSQDGYSTSKNSPLHF. The CDR3 DNA is TGCGCCAGCAGCCAAGATGGATACAGCACCAGCAAGAATTCACCCCTCCACTTT.

The V call is TRBV18, the J call TRBJ1-4; 12 positions match TRBD1. CDR3 length: 17 residues. J was trimmed by 7 bases and V by 0 bases; bases with no gene match: 6. Germline loops: CDR1 KGHSH, CDR2 LQKENI. As DNA, the CDR3 is TGTGCCAGCTCACCACCGGGACAGGGGGCGGTCGGTGAAAAACTGTTTTTT. This sequence encodes CASSPPGQGAVGEKLFF.

J is TRBJ1-6 and V is TRBV19, with D tentatively TRBD1 (5 bases). In germline, CDR1 is LNHDA, CDR2 SQIVND (reference sequence). Trimming removed 10 bases from V and 8 bases from J, with 18 bases in between. This CDR3 is 14 amino acids long. The CDR3 sequence: CATADRGVDSPLHF. CDR3 in DNA: TGTGCCACCGCCGACCGGGGGGTTGATTCACCCCTCCACTTT.

This clone appeared a single time. J is TRBJ1-2 and V is TRBV27, with no clear D. Germline CDR1 MNHEY, CDR2 SMNVEV (reference sequence). The CDR3 is 14 residues long. Trimming removed 0 bases at V and 8 bases at J, with 13 bases between. The CDR3 DNA reads as TGTGCCAGCAGTTTATCCCCCCGTACGGGAGGCTACACCTTC. It is translated as CASSLSPRTGGYTF.